This TCR beta chain was observed in a study of blood T cells in healthy people across ages. The overall study: For every two T cells, template switching captured about one barcoded beta molecule.

Study outcomes and limitations: As age increased, TCR beta diversity per million T cells fell in a roughly linear fashion.

This clonotype appeared a few times. Its antigen remains unidentified. Isolation yielded PBMCs, at least 6 million per sample, in every case. A second PCR of roughly 7 to 11 cycles used a sample-barcoded 5' primer and a J-beta primer mix. Every cDNA molecule carried a tag from a template-switch adaptor bearing 12 random nucleotides. A single record per CDR3 protein comes from TCRdb applying MiXCR to the 5' RACE reads. This sample has approximately 1.5 million distinct CDR3 sequences, with almost 35% found just once. Trimming removed 3 bases at V and 1 base at J, with 12 bases between. The CDR3 has 14 amino acids. CDR1 DFQATT and CDR2 SNEGSKA come from the germline V gene (reference sequence).

Sequenced: blood. The rearrangement joins TRBV20-1 to TRBJ1-1; maybe TRBD1 (5 bases). This sequence was found in a woman in her 30s in good health. Here the CDR3 DNA reads TGCAGTGCTAGCGCCCCCGGACAGAACACTGAAGCTTTCTTT. It translates to CSASAPGQNTEAFF.